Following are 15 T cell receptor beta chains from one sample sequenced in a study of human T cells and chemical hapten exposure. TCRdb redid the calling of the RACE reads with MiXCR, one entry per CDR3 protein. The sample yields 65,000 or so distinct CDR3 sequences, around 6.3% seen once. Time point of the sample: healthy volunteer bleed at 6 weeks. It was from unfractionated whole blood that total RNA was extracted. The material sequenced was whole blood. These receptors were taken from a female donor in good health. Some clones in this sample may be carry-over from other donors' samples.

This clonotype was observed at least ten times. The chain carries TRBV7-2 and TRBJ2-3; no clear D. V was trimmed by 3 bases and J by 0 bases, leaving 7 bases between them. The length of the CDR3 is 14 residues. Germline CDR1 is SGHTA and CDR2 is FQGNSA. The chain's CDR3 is CASSFGGSTDTQYF. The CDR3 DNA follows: TGTGCCAGCAGCTTCGGCGGTAGCACAGATACGCAGTATTTT.

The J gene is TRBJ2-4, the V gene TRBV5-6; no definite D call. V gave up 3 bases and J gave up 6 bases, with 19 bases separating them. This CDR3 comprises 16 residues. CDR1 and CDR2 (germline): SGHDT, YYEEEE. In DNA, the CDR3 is TGTGCCAGCAGCTCCATCCCCGGAAGGGTAGGAAACATTCAGTACTTC. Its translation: CASSSIPGRVGNIQYF.

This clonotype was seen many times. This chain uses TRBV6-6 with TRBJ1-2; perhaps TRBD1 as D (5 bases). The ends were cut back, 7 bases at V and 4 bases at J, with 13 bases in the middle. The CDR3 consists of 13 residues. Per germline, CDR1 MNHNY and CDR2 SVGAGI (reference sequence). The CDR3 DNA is TGTGCCAGCATGCAGGGATCGAGCTATGGCTACACCTTC. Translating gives CASMQGSSYGYTF.

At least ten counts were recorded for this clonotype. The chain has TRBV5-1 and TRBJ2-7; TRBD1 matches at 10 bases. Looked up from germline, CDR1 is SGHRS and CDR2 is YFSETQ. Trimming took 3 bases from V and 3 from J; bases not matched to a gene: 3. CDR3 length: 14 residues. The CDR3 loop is CASSYGTGDYEQYF. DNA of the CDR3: TGCGCCAGCAGCTACGGGACAGGGGACTACGAGCAGTACTTC.

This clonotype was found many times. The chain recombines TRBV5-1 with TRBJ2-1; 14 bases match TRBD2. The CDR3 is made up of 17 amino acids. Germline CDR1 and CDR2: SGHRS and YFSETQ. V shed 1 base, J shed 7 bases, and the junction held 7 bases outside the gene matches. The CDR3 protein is CASSLFGTSGSQNEQFF. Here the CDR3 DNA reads TGCGCCAGCAGCTTGTTTGGGACTAGCGGGAGTCAGAATGAGCAGTTCTTC.

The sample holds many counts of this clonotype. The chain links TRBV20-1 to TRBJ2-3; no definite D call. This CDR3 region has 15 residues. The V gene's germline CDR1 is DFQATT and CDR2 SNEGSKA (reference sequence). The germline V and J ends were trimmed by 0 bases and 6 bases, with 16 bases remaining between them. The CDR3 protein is CSARDLQQALDTQYF. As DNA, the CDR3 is TGCAGTGCTAGAGATCTGCAGCAGGCACTCGATACGCAGTATTTT.

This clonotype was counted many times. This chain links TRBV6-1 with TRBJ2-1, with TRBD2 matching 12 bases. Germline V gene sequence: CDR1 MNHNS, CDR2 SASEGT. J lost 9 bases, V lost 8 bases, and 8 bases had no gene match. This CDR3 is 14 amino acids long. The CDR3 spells CASAGLAGLGEQFF. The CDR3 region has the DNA TGTGCCAGCGCAGGACTAGCGGGATTGGGTGAGCAGTTCTTC.

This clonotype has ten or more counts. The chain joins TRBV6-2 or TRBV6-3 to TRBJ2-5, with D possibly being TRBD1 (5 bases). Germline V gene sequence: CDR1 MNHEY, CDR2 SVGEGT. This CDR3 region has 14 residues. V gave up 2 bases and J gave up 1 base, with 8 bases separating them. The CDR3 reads CASSYPGIQETQYF. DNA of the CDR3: TGTGCCAGCAGTTACCCAGGGATCCAAGAGACCCAGTACTTC.

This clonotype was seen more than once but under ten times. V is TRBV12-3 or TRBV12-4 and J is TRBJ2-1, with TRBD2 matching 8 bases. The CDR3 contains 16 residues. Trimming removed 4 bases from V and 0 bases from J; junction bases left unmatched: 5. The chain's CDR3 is CASSSVSGNSYNEQFF. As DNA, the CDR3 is TGTGCCAGCAGTTCGGTTAGCGGGAACTCCTACAATGAGCAGTTCTTC.

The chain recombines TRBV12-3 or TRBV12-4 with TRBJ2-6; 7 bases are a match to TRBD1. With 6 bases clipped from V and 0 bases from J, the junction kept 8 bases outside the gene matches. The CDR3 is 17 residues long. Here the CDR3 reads CASSPGTVLSGANVLTF. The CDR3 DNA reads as TGTGCCAGCAGCCCAGGGACAGTGCTCTCTGGGGCCAACGTCCTGACTTTC.

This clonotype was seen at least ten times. CDR3 residues: CASSQDYRQGGQPQHF. For the CDR3, the DNA is TGTGCCAGCAGCCAAGATTACAGACAGGGGGGCCAGCCCCAGCATTTT. This chain joins TRBV4-2 and TRBJ1-5, with TRBD1 matching 9 bases. Germline loops: CDR1 LGHNA, CDR2 YNFKEQ. This CDR3 is 16 amino acids long. V trimming: 0 bases; J trimming: 7 bases; junction bases outside the gene matches: 7.

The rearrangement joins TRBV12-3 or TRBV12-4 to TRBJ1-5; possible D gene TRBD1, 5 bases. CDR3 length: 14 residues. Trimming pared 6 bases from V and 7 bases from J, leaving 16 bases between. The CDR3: CASRLVGVGQPQHF. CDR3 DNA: TGTGCCAGCAGACTCGTAGGGGTTGGACAGCCCCAGCATTTT.

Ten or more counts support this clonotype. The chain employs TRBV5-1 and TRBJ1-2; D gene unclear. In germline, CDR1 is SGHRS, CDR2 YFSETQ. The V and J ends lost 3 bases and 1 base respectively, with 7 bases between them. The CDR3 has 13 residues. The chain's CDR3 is CASSWNSNYGYTF. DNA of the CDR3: TGCGCCAGCAGCTGGAACAGTAACTATGGCTACACCTTC.

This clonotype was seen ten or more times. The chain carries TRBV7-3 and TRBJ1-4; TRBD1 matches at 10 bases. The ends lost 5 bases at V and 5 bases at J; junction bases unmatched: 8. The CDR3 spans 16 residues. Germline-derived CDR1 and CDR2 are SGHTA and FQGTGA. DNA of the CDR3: TGTGCCAGCAGCATAGGACAGGGGGAAAGAAATGAAAAACTGTTTTTT. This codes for CASSIGQGERNEKLFF.

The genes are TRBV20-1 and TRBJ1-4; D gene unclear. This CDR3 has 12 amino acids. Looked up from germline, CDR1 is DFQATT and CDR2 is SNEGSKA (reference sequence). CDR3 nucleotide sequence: TGCAGGACCGGGAGGAGGGCGATCAAACTGTTTTTT. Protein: CRTGRRAIKLFF.